Listed here are 21 T cell receptor beta chains from one sample, sequenced in a study of T cells in Graves' hyperthyroidism and ophthalmopathy. TCR beta CDR3 regions were amplified from RNA. The HTBI primer set drove a first-round RT-PCR of the TCR CDR3. TCRdb fed the multiplex PCR reads into MiXCR, producing one record per CDR3 protein. Of roughly 350,000 distinct CDR3 sequences detected, about 14% appear once; the ten largest clones hold about 19%. Sample: blood. The source is a woman in her 30s with Graves' ophthalmopathy.

In its sample, this clonotype was seen a few times. A much larger clone lies one base from this, so it may be a read error. The chain employs TRBV20-1 and TRBJ1-1; D gene ambiguous. Germline assignment: CDR1 DFQATT and CDR2 SNEGSKA (reference sequence). The CDR3 spans 15 residues. The CDR3 loop is CSARDPLPPNTEASF. As DNA, the CDR3 is TGCAGTGCTAGAGATCCCCTCCCCCCGAACACTGAAGCTTCCTTT.

This clonotype was found many times. The CDR3 loop is CASTRGEVRETQYF. The DNA for the CDR3 is TGTGCCAGCACCCGGGGGGAAGTTAGGGAGACCCAGTACTTC. The rearrangement links TRBV12-3 or TRBV12-4 to TRBJ2-5, with TRBD2 matching 7 bases. CDR3 length equals 14 residues. J gave up 5 bases and V 7 bases, and 10 bases lay outside the gene matches.

In its sample, this clonotype was seen many times. This chain joins TRBV3-1 and TRBJ2-2; D could derive from TRBD1 or TRBD2 (6 bases each). From germline, CDR1 is LGHDT and CDR2 YNNKEL (reference sequence). The germline V and J ends were trimmed by 1 base and 7 bases, with 13 bases remaining between them. This CDR3 contains 15 residues. The DNA of the CDR3 is TGTGCCAGCAGCCAAGTAGACGGGGGCAACGGGGAGCTGTTTTTT. Protein sequence: CASSQVDGGNGELFF. Complete variable domain (other parts from reference TRBV3-1 and TRBJ2-2): DTAVSQTPKYLVTQMGNDKSIKCEQNLGHDTMYWYKQDSKKFLKIMFSYNNKELIINETVPNRFSPKSPDKAHLNLHINSLELGDSAVYFCASSQVDGGNGELFFGEGSRLTVL.

This clonotype was seen a few times. The CDR3 coding sequence is TGTGCCAGCAGCTTATTGTCCAGGGATTCCTATGAAAAACTGTTTTTT. This translates into CASSLLSRDSYEKLFF. This chain joins TRBV7-8 and TRBJ1-4, with D perhaps matching TRBD1 (5 bases). Trimming removed 2 bases from V and 6 bases from J, with 16 bases in between. The CDR3 spans 16 residues. CDR1 is SGHVS and CDR2 is FQNEAQ in the germline V gene.

This clonotype was counted a few times. A junction boundary mismatches the germline segment, possibly from a read error. This chain connects TRBV7-2 to TRBJ2-1; D perhaps matches TRBD2 (7 bases). Germline loops: CDR1 SGHTA, CDR2 FQGNSA. The CDR3 loop spans 15 amino acids. CDR3 residues: CASSLAAGAGNEQFF. In nucleotides, the CDR3 is TGCGCCAGCAGCTTGGCGGCGGGGGCAGGAAATGAGCAGTTCTTC.

The J gene is TRBJ1-1, the V gene TRBV27; possibly TRBD1 for D (5 bases). Germline lookup yields CDR1 MNHEY and CDR2 SMNVEV (reference sequence). V was clipped by 2 bases and J by 3 bases, with 13 bases between them. The length of the CDR3 is 15 residues. CDR3 coding DNA: TGTGCCAGCAGTTTACGATGGGGCGCGGACACTGAAGCTTTCTTT. Translated: CASSLRWGADTEAFF.

This clonotype occurred many times. The V gene is TRBV2, the J gene TRBJ1-3, with D unclear. Trimming removed 0 bases at V and 0 bases at J, with 3 bases between. The CDR3 consists of 14 residues. In germline, CDR1 is SNHLY, CDR2 FYNNEI. The CDR3 DNA sequence: TGTGCCAGCAGTGAAGCCAGCTCTGGAAACACCATATATTTT. Translation: CASSEASSGNTIYF. Together with reference TRBV2 and TRBJ1-3, the CDR3 gives the full variable domain: EPEVTQTPSHQVTQMGQEVILRCVPISNHLYFYWYRQILGQKVEFLVSFYNNEISEKSEIFDDQFSVERPDGSNFTLKIRSTKLEDSAMYFCASSEASSGNTIYFGEGSWLTVV.

This clonotype was observed a few times. CDR3 DNA: TGTGCCAGTAGTACCGGACAGGGTCCCTACGAGCAGTACTTC. Translated, it gives CASSTGQGPYEQYF. V gene TRBV19 combines with J gene TRBJ2-7; 8 positions match TRBD1. Looked up from germline, CDR1 is LNHDA and CDR2 is SQIVND (reference sequence). Trimming cost V 4 bases and J 2 bases; bases outside gene matches: 4. The CDR3 extends over 14 amino acids.

This clonotype came up many times. A much larger clone differs by one base, so this may be a read error. The chain links TRBV30 to TRBJ1-1; D remains unclear. The CDR3 runs to 12 residues. V lost 2 bases to trimming and J lost 12 bases, with 16 bases between them. Germline CDR1 GTSNPN, CDR2 SVGIG (reference sequence). CDR3 amino acids: CAWSPAKLRTFF. CDR3 nucleotide sequence: TGTGCCTGGAGTCCAGCCAAGCTTAGAACTTTCTTT.

This clonotype was seen at least ten times. A read error may be the cause here, since a much bigger clone is one base away. The V call is TRBV10-3, the J call TRBJ1-3; no reliable D call. CDR3 length equals 14 residues. Germline V gene lookup returns CDR1 ENHRY and CDR2 SYGVKD. Between the trimmed V and J ends, which lost 2 bases and 0 bases, there was a span of 5 bases. CDR3 DNA: TGTGCCATCAGTGAGCAGTCCTCTGGAAACACCATATATTTT. Translating it yields CAISEQSSGNTIYF.

This clonotype was detected many times. The rearrangement links TRBV19 to TRBJ1-5, with 7 bases that match TRBD1. Trimming took 3 bases from V and 4 from J; bases not matched to a gene: 12. The CDR3 extends over 17 amino acids. Germline V gives CDR1 LNHDA, CDR2 SQIVND (reference sequence). The CDR3: CASSIPQTGLANQPQHF. For the CDR3, the DNA is TGTGCCAGTAGTATTCCCCAGACAGGGCTTGCTAATCAGCCCCAGCATTTT.

The table lists this clonotype with many counts. The chain is built from TRBV7-9 and TRBJ1-1, with D possibly being TRBD1 (5 bases). The V end lost 6 bases, the J end lost 2 bases, and 22 bases lay between the germline ends. CDR1 is SEHNR, CDR2 FQNEAQ, per germline (reference sequence). The length of the CDR3 is 17 residues. CDR3 sequence: CASSRVTSPGQNTEAFF. The CDR3 nucleotides are TGTGCCAGCAGTCGTGTCACGTCCCCAGGGCAAAACACTGAAGCTTTCTTT.

This clonotype was detected many times. The chain combines TRBV12-3 or TRBV12-4 with TRBJ2-7, with D possibly being TRBD1 (5 bases). Trimming shortened V by 5 bases and J by 3 bases, and 11 bases separated the two germline ends. This CDR3 has 13 residues. For the CDR3, the DNA is TGTGCCAGCAGTCAACAGGTTATCTACGAGCAGTACTTC. The encoded protein is CASSQQVIYEQYF.

The sample holds many counts of this clonotype. The chain couples TRBV20-1 to TRBJ1-4, with D uncertain. CDR1 and CDR2 from the germline V gene are DFQATT and SNEGSKA (reference sequence). The V and J ends lost 1 base and 8 bases respectively, with 11 bases between them. This CDR3 spans 13 amino acids. As DNA, the CDR3 is TGCAGTGCTAGAGGACCGAGAGGCGAAAAACTGTTTTTT. It translates to CSARGPRGEKLFF.

The rearrangement joins TRBV9 to TRBJ1-2, with TRBD1 matching over 9 bases. The CDR3 spans 14 residues. Germline V gene sequence: CDR1 SGDLS, CDR2 YYNGEE. The trim removed 3 bases at V and 1 base at J, leaving 1 base unmatched. In DNA, the CDR3 is TGTGCCAGCAGCGGACAGGGGGATAACTATGGCTACACCTTC. It is translated as CASSGQGDNYGYTF.

The chain uses TRBV6-1 and TRBJ2-7, with D possibly TRBD1 on 6 matching bases. This CDR3 is built from 15 residues. Between the trimmed V and J ends, which lost 2 bases and 0 bases, there was a span of 11 bases. The germline CDR1 and CDR2 sequences are MNHNS and SASEGT. CDR3 region: CASSEITGTSYEQYF. CDR3 DNA sequence: TGTGCCAGCAGTGAAATAACAGGGACCTCCTACGAGCAGTACTTC.

About this clonotype: A much more abundant neighbour one base away suggests this may be a read error. This chain's CDR3 is CASSIQEIYVQYF. The CDR3 nucleotides are TGTGCCAGCAGTATACAGGAGATCTACGTGCAGTACTTC. V is TRBV2 and J is TRBJ2-7; D possibly corresponds to TRBD1 (5 bases). There are 13 residues in the CDR3. Germline V lookup: CDR1 SNHLY, CDR2 FYNNEI.

This clonotype was seen many times. V is TRBV11-3 and J is TRBJ2-7; D is unclear. Trimming removed 3 bases at V and 3 bases at J, with 12 bases between. The CDR3 consists of 14 residues. Germline V gene lookup returns CDR1 SGHNT and CDR2 YENEEA. The CDR3 protein is CASSLGRSGYEQYF. The CDR3 DNA follows: TGTGCCAGCAGCTTGGGCCGATCCGGCTACGAGCAGTACTTC.

At least ten counts were recorded for this clonotype. CDR3 in DNA: TGTGCCAGCAGTTTCCCGGGACAGCCATACAATGAGCAGTTCTTC. Amino acids: CASSFPGQPYNEQFF. The chain is built from TRBV12-3 or TRBV12-4 and TRBJ2-1; 7 bases are a match to TRBD1. The CDR3 runs to 15 residues. With 3 bases clipped from V and 4 bases from J, the junction kept 6 bases outside the gene matches.

The chain joins TRBV30 to TRBJ2-7; no firm D call. This CDR3 is 12 amino acids long. V was trimmed by 4 bases and J by 3 bases, leaving 10 bases between them. Germline V gene data show CDR1 as GTSNPN and CDR2 as SVGIG (reference sequence). CDR3 loop: CAWTWGGYEQYF. The CDR3 coding sequence is TGTGCCTGGACCTGGGGTGGCTACGAGCAGTACTTC. Looking up the rest from reference TRBV30 and TRBJ2-7 gives the full variable domain: SQTIHQWPATLVQPVGSPLSLECTVEGTSNPNLYWYRQAAGRGLQLLFYSVGIGQISSEVPQNLSASRPQDRQFILSSKKLLLSDSGFYLCAWTWGGYEQYFGPGTRLTVT.

This clonotype has at least ten counts. V usage is TRBV7-9 and J usage is TRBJ1-1; D ambiguous. Germline V gene sequence: CDR1 SEHNR, CDR2 FQNEAQ (reference sequence). The CDR3 covers 11 residues. With 3 bases removed from V and 6 bases from J, the gap between germline ends came to 5 bases. In DNA form, the CDR3 reads TGTGCCAGCAGCTTTATGGCTGAAGCTTTCTTT. Protein product: CASSFMAEAFF.